Listed here are 21 T cell receptor beta chains from one sample, sequenced in a study of cytomegalovirus exposure and HLA in healthy donors. Primers for the PCR totalled 60 Vbeta and 13 Jbeta. Here immunoSEQ multiplex PCR was the method, and the copy in TCRdb shows in-frame clones only, minus some. The sample contains around 130,000 clones, about 82% of which appear only once. The specimen sequenced was PBMCs. The receptors here all came from a boy aged 5-17 years in good health and CMV-seronegative.

The chain has TRBV6-6 and TRBJ2-1, with D maybe TRBD2 (6 bases). The V end was cut by 7 bases, the J end by 7 bases, with 23 bases between. The CDR3 loop spans 16 amino acids. Germline lookup yields CDR1 MNHNY and CDR2 SVGAGI (reference sequence). The CDR3 coding sequence is TGTGCCAGCACACCCGGCGCCGGCCCCGGGAGTAATGAGCAGTTCTTC. This sequence encodes CASTPGAGPGSNEQFF.

The rearrangement links TRBV11-3 to TRBJ2-5; D ambiguous. Trimming removed 0 bases at V and 5 bases at J, with 4 bases between. Germline values: CDR1 SGHNT, CDR2 YENEEA. CDR3 length: 12 residues. The CDR3 nucleotides are TGTGCCAGCAGCTTAGATCGGGAGACCCAGTACTTC. This sequence encodes CASSLDRETQYF. The entire variable domain, with the rest obtained from reference TRBV11-3 and TRBJ2-5, is as follows: EAGVVQSPRYKIIEKKQPVAFWCNPISGHNTLYWYLQNLGQGPELLIRYENEEAVDDSQLPKDRFSAERLKGVDSTLKIQPAELGDSAVYLCASSLDRETQYFGPGTRLLVL.

Only one count was recorded for this clone. The chain uses TRBV6-1 and TRBJ1-5, with 11 bases fitting TRBD1. The CDR3 runs to 15 residues. CDR1 is MNHNS and CDR2 is SASEGT in the germline V gene. Trimming cost V 1 base and J 5 bases; bases outside gene matches: 1. The CDR3 sequence: CASSEGDRGDQPQHF. CDR3 in DNA: TGTGCCAGCAGTGAAGGGGACAGGGGGGATCAGCCCCAGCATTTT.

This sequence joins TRBV5-4 and TRBJ1-4, with 7 bases fitting TRBD1. After removal of 4 bases from V and 6 bases from J, the junction contained 6 bases not matched to a gene. CDR3 size: 14 residues. Germline assignment: CDR1 SGHNT and CDR2 YYREEE (reference sequence). CDR3 bases: TGTGCCAGCAGCCAAACCGACAGGGATGAAAAACTGTTTTTT. Protein product: CASSQTDRDEKLFF.

This clone was detected only a few times. The chain employs TRBV6-1 and TRBJ2-1; weak D call: TRBD2 (6 bases). V was pared by 6 bases and J by 5 bases, with 14 bases between. CDR3 length: 14 residues. Germline V gene lookup returns CDR1 MNHNS and CDR2 SASEGT. CDR3 DNA: TGTGCCAGCAGCTTAGCGGTCCGGGACAATGAGCAGTTCTTC. Translating it yields CASSLAVRDNEQFF.

The chain uses TRBV7-2 and TRBJ2-2, with TRBD1 matching over 9 bases. The CDR3 length is 14 residues. V shed 6 bases and J 6 bases; nucleotides not matched to a gene: 5. CDR1 SGHTA and CDR2 FQGNSA come from the germline V gene. The CDR3 sequence is CASSRDRVSGELFF. For the CDR3, the DNA is TGTGCCAGCAGTAGGGACAGGGTCTCCGGGGAGCTGTTTTTT.

This clone was seen a few times. The chain links TRBV10-3 to TRBJ1-1; D call uncertain. Germline values: CDR1 ENHRY, CDR2 SYGVKD. This CDR3 is 14 amino acids long. The V end was cut by 0 bases, the J end by 3 bases, with 8 bases between. The CDR3 DNA reads as TGTGCCATCAGTGAGTCGGGCAGAGACACTGAAGCTTTCTTT. It is translated as CAISESGRDTEAFF.

The chain carries TRBV19 and TRBJ1-2, with D possibly matching TRBD1 (5 bases). CDR3 length: 15 residues. Germline assignment: CDR1 LNHDA and CDR2 SQIVND (reference sequence). The V gene lost 7 bases and the J gene lost 2 bases, with 17 bases spanning the gap. CDR3 in DNA: TGTGCCAGTAACCGTCCTGGTGGGGGGAACTATGGCTACACCTTC. Translated, it gives CASNRPGGGNYGYTF.

The chain uses TRBV5-4 and TRBJ2-1; unclear D gene. The CDR3 is made up of 11 amino acids. Trimming shortened V by 1 base and J by 8 bases, and 4 bases separated the two germline ends. Germline V gene data show CDR1 as SGHNT and CDR2 as YYREEE (reference sequence). CDR3 loop: CASSLRDEQFF. Written as DNA, the CDR3 is TGTGCCAGCAGCTTGCGGGATGAGCAGTTCTTC.

The gene calls are TRBV10-3 and TRBJ1-2; D ambiguous. The germline CDR1 and CDR2 sequences are ENHRY and SYGVKD. The CDR3 has 13 amino acids. Trimming removed 3 bases from V and 6 bases from J, with 11 bases in between. CDR3 DNA sequence: TGTGCCATCAGTGAAATTATGGCACATGGCTACACCTTC. This gives the protein CAISEIMAHGYTF.

CDR3 nucleotides: TGTGCCAGCAGCGGGGGAGCGGGACCTAGCACAGATACGCAGTATTTT. Amino acid sequence: CASSGGAGPSTDTQYF. The chain combines TRBV4-2 with TRBJ2-3, with 7 bases aligning to TRBD2. There are 16 residues in the CDR3. Germline CDR1 and CDR2: LGHNA and YNFKEQ. J was trimmed by 0 bases and V by 5 bases; bases with no gene match: 8.

The chain employs TRBV6-1 and TRBJ2-7; possibly TRBD1 for D (6 bases). CDR1 is MNHNS and CDR2 is SASEGT in the germline V gene. CDR3 length: 16 amino acids. With 4 bases removed from V and 0 bases from J, the gap between germline ends came to 16 bases. CDR3 DNA sequence: TGTGCCAGCAGTGGGGCTCGGACAGATAACTCCTACGAGCAGTACTTC. As protein: CASSGARTDNSYEQYF.

This clone was recorded a few times. Here the CDR3 DNA reads TGTGCCAGCAGCTTAGGATATAGGGGCACTGAAGCTTTCTTT. Its protein is CASSLGYRGTEAFF. The rearrangement uses TRBV7-9 and TRBJ1-1; weak D call: TRBD1 (5 bases). CDR1 is SEHNR and CDR2 is FQNEAQ in the germline V gene (reference sequence). V shed 1 base and J shed 4 bases, with 10 bases lying between them. The CDR3 runs 14 residues.

The chain joins TRBV5-1 to TRBJ2-3; D remains ambiguous. The CDR3 extends over 12 amino acids. The V and J ends lost 3 bases and 2 bases respectively, with 4 bases between them. In germline, CDR1 is SGHRS, CDR2 YFSETQ. The CDR3 DNA follows: TGCGCCAGCAGCTACACCACAGATACGCAGTATTTT. It specifies CASSYTTDTQYF.

In its sample, this clone was seen once. V is TRBV30 and J is TRBJ1-4; D is possibly TRBD1 (6 bases). Deletions cut 3 bases from V and 7 bases from J, with 21 bases between. CDR1 and CDR2 (germline): GTSNPN, SVGIG (reference sequence). The CDR3 extends over 16 amino acids. The CDR3 spells CAWRNPQGLFGEKLFF. CDR3 sequence (DNA): TGTGCCTGGAGGAACCCACAGGGCTTATTTGGTGAAAAACTGTTTTTT. Looking up the rest from reference TRBV30 and TRBJ1-4 gives the full variable domain: SQTIHQWPATLVQPVGSPLSLECTVEGTSNPNLYWYRQAAGRGLQLLFYSVGIGQISSEVPQNLSASRPQDRQFILSSKKLLLSDSGFYLCAWRNPQGLFGEKLFFGSGTQLSVL.

The V call is TRBV4-2, the J call TRBJ2-1; TRBD2 matches 8 bases. CDR3 size: 16 residues. V gave up 3 bases and J gave up 10 bases; unmatched junction bases: 14. Germline CDR1 reads LGHNA; CDR2 reads YNFKEQ. The CDR3 DNA reads TGTGCCAGCAGCCAGGCCGGGACTAGTTTTCACCGGGAGCAGTTCTTC. It specifies CASSQAGTSFHREQFF.

The chain is built from TRBV5-1 and TRBJ2-6; D is uncertain. The CDR3 is 15 amino acids. V dropped 0 bases and J dropped 0 bases, with 4 bases sitting between them. Per germline, CDR1 SGHRS and CDR2 YFSETQ. The CDR3 reads CASSLVSSGANVLTF. The CDR3 DNA follows: TGCGCCAGCAGCTTGGTGAGCTCTGGGGCCAACGTCCTGACTTTC.

The V and J genes are TRBV15 and TRBJ2-1; a possible D gene is TRBD1 (6 bases). The CDR3 runs to 16 residues. Germline CDR1 reads LNHNV; CDR2 reads YYDKDF (reference sequence). Trimming stripped 1 base from V and 7 bases from J, with 17 bases between. The CDR3 DNA reads TGTGCCACCAGCAGAGGGGGGCAGGGAGCCTTTAATGAGCAGTTCTTC. This sequence encodes CATSRGGQGAFNEQFF.

The CDR3 spells CAWTTGGYEQYF. CDR3 sequence (DNA): TGTGCCTGGACTACAGGGGGCTATGAGCAGTACTTC. V and J are TRBV30 and TRBJ2-7; 9 nucleotides line up with TRBD1. The CDR3 consists of 12 residues. Per the germline V gene, CDR1 is GTSNPN and CDR2 is SVGIG (reference sequence). Losses at the gene ends were 4 bases for V and 7 bases for J; bases not matched to a gene: 5.

This clone was found a few times. This chain links TRBV28 with TRBJ2-3; 10 bases match TRBD1. J gave up 4 bases and V 5 bases, and 6 bases lay outside the gene matches. The CDR3 covers 15 residues. Germline CDR1 reads MDHEN; CDR2 reads SYDVKM. CDR3: CASSPGTGVSDTQYF. CDR3 in DNA: TGTGCCAGCAGTCCCGGGACAGGGGTGTCAGATACGCAGTATTTT. Combining the CDR3 with reference TRBV28 and TRBJ2-3 gives the whole variable domain DVKVTQSSRYLVKRTGEKVFLECVQDMDHENMFWYRQDPGLGLRLIYFSYDVKMKEKGDIPEGYSVSREKKERFSLILESASTNQTSMYLCASSPGTGVSDTQYFGPGTRLTVL.

This clone is a singleton in its sample. The rearrangement uses TRBV5-1 and TRBJ2-1; possibly TRBD2 for D (6 bases). The CDR3 consists of 15 residues. Germline CDR1 and CDR2: SGHRS and YFSETQ. The germline V and J ends were trimmed by 3 bases and 1 base, with 11 bases remaining between them. This chain's CDR3 is CASSSGLLSYNEQFF. The CDR3 region has the DNA TGCGCCAGCAGCTCGGGACTCTTGTCCTACAATGAGCAGTTCTTC.